The TCR beta chain described here comes from a study of blood T cell repertoires in COVID-19 (dated by TCRdb to the early 2020s). Study-wide context: Collaborator samples came from the United States, Italy and Spain and covered acute and convalescent phases of COVID-19. The repertoires were released in a freely available public database intended as a resource for research on the immune response to SARS-CoV-2. The sample metadata nearly always contained a de-identified subject ID, COVID-19 status, age in years and sex. Deeply sampled blood TCRbeta repertoires from subjects exposed to, actively infected with, or recovered from COVID-19 were included in the dataset. The samples were drawn from two sources: the first 160 participants of the ongoing ImmuneRACE study, and 950 to 1,500 subjects contributed by 6 global collaborators. Where available, HLA class I and class II types were obtained from metadata supplied by the sample provider rather than from assay-based typing. The prospective study material was composed of cDNA or gDNA derived from T cells, B-cell-depleted T cells, or PBMCs. Paper-wide results and their limitations: Clinical and demographic metadata were provided uncurated, with the amount varying by source and participant.

V gives up 3 bases and J gives up 0 bases, and the segment between their germline ends measures 15 bases. The cysteine opens and the phenylalanine closes a CDR3 of 17 amino acids. Left in the record is the CDR3 DNA by itself, 51 bases read in frame from the first base. CDR1 and CDR2, per the germline V gene (reference sequence), are SGHNT and YYREEE. About this clone itself: No cognate antigen has been identified for it. The sample holds no much larger clone one base away, and base qualities are not on file.

Samples from volunteer blood donors who had recovered from COVID-19 were contributed by a second Seattle source. Collaborating institutions collected whole blood in K2EDTA tubes following their own protocols. Collaborator samples were shipped for TCRbeta analysis as frozen whole blood, isolated PBMCs, or DNA extracted from either sample type. TCRbeta CDR3 regions were amplified from genomic DNA by means of the immunoSEQ Assay, a bias-controlled multiplex PCR. Processing in the source paper ran as follows. Within the assay, amplification of reference gene primers was used to estimate how many nucleated cells each sample contained. Sequence reads were collapsed and filtered to measure the absolute abundance of every unique TCRbeta CDR3 rearrangement. For each sample, productive Simpson clonality was calculated as the square root of Simpson's diversity index across productive rearrangements. The table comes from immuneACCESS by way of TCRdb, which keeps in-frame sequences with V and J called. Part of the clones is missing from these tables; in studies checked, under half for an unresolved V gene and the rest for unknown reasons. V, J and clone size derive from that table, while D and trimming were established from the DNA sequence. This sample gives roughly 240,000 clones in total; less than 90% of them show up just once. The top ten constitute roughly 4.5% of the sample.

The specimen sequenced was peripheral blood. The clonotype originates from a man aged 55 to 69 who had recovered from COVID-19. The rearranged chain carries TRBV5-4 and TRBJ2-2; no D gene is confidently identified. The DNA reads TGTGCCAGCAGCTCCGGTCCCTTCTGGTCGAACACCGGGGAGCTGTTTTTT. It codes for CASSSGPFWSNTGELFF.